The sequence of this T cell receptor beta chain was determined in a study of response to subunit inactivated influenza vaccine. TCRdb called the RT-PCR reads again in MiXCR, with one record for every CDR3 protein. This table holds 150,000 or so distinct CDR3 sequences, about 11% found once. The CDR3 consists of 14 residues. Trimming took off 3 bases at V and 8 bases at J, with 16 bases between the two ends. Germline CDR1 MGHRA, CDR2 YSYEKL. The table lists this clonotype with a few counts. This receptor was taken from a man aged 50 to 69 who received an inactivated influenza vaccine. V and J are TRBV4-1 and TRBJ1-2; possible D gene TRBD1, 5 bases. The source material was CD8+ T cells sorted from PBMCs, sampled 23 months after vaccination. This chain's CDR3 is CASSHPGFFDGYTF. Here the CDR3 DNA reads TGCGCCAGCAGCCACCCAGGGTTTTTCGACGGCTACACCTTC.